This T cell receptor (beta chain) was captured in a study of tumor-infiltrating lymphocytes in primary liver carcinoma. Germline assignment: CDR1 SQVTM and CDR2 ANQGSEA. The germline V and J ends were trimmed by 6 bases and 2 bases, with 12 bases remaining between them. This CDR3 spans 13 amino acids. A constant-region primer primed TCR beta cDNA synthesis from roughly 520 ng of total RNA. Three nested multiplex PCR rounds of slightly modified ARM-PCR generated TCR beta libraries. Primers for the first two PCR rounds were TRBV1-TRBV30 forward primers and a C-beta reverse primer (about 10 cycles per round). TCRdb reprocessed the multiplex PCR reads via MiXCR and lists one record per CDR3 protein. The data show almost 200,000 distinct CDR3 sequences, approximately 64% seen once. They got blood RNA out of unsorted whole blood and also pulled out germline DNA.

The sequenced material came from peripheral blood. V and J are TRBV29-1 and TRBJ2-3; a possible D gene is TRBD2 (6 bases). This clonotype originated in a woman aged 60-75 years with primary liver carcinoma and hepatitis B virus infection. The CDR3 coding sequence is TGCAGCGTGATACGGGAGAACACAGATACGCAGTATTTT. Translation gives CSVIRENTDTQYF.